What follows are 5 T cell receptor beta chains derived from one specimen sequenced in a study of shared clonotypes between healthy human individuals (dated by TCRdb to the early 2020s). Library preparation employed the immunoSEQ multiplex PCR assay. As stored in TCRdb, this immuneACCESS dataset retains in-frame rearrangements with V and J assigned. A fraction of the clones does not appear; measured against another copy, unresolved V genes explain less than half of the discrepancy, and the remainder lacks a known reason. Here the sample has about 1 million clones; about 80% occur a single time. Roughly 1.4% of the sample goes to the ten largest clones. Sequenced input: memory CD4+ T cells sorted from blood. This sample's cell subset or site label indicates: CD45RA-negative fraction. These receptors all come from a man between 18 and 29 years old in good health.

This rearrangement joins TRBV18 to TRBJ2-7, with 7 bases matching TRBD1. Trimming at V came to 1 base and at J to 0 bases, leaving 3 bases not matched to a gene. This CDR3 is 15 amino acids long. CDR1 KGHSH and CDR2 LQKENI come from the germline V gene. CDR3 loop: CASSPQGQNSYEQYF. The CDR3 nucleotides are TGTGCCAGCTCACCACAGGGACAGAACTCCTACGAGCAGTACTTC.

The chain uses TRBV7-2 and TRBJ1-5; possibly TRBD1 for D (6 bases). The CDR3 has 14 residues. Germline V gene lookup returns CDR1 SGHTA and CDR2 FQGNSA. Trimming removed 5 bases at V and 2 bases at J, with 10 bases between. CDR3 bases: TGTGCCAGCAGCCAGGCAGGGGGCAATCAGCCCCAGCATTTT. This sequence encodes CASSQAGGNQPQHF.

This clone was detected once. The V gene is TRBV30, the J gene TRBJ1-2; D is unclear. Trimming removed 0 bases from V and 7 bases from J, with 24 bases in between. Per germline, CDR1 GTSNPN and CDR2 SVGIG (reference sequence). This CDR3 spans 17 amino acids. CDR3 nucleotide sequence: TGTGCCTGGAGTGTAGATTTGACGGCTTCGGTCCTGGGTGGCTACACCTTC. This gives the protein CAWSVDLTASVLGGYTF.

The chain employs TRBV13 and TRBJ1-3, with D uncertain. Germline CDR1 reads PRHDT; CDR2 reads FYEKMQ (reference sequence). V lost 4 bases and J lost 0, with 10 bases in between. This CDR3 comprises 15 residues. The CDR3 sequence is CASSSLTRSGNTIYF. The DNA for the CDR3 is TGTGCCAGCAGCTCCCTGACCCGCTCTGGAAACACCATATATTTT.

This clone was detected a few times. The chain employs TRBV2 and TRBJ1-6; no clear D gene. There are 14 residues in the CDR3. The germline V and J ends were trimmed by 6 bases and 8 bases, with 14 bases remaining between them. Germline lookup yields CDR1 SNHLY and CDR2 FYNNEI. The CDR3 region has the DNA TGTGCCAGCAGGTCGCGCGATCGGGATTCACCCCTCCACTTT. Its translation is CASRSRDRDSPLHF.